Sequencing of this T cell receptor beta chain was carried out in a study of control samples from healthy donors and cancer patients. Between the trimmed V and J ends, which lost 1 base and 0 bases, there was a span of 1 base. Per the germline V gene, CDR1 is ENHRY and CDR2 is SYGVKD. The CDR3 extends over 12 amino acids. Clones were sequenced by immunoSEQ multiplex PCR, and TCRdb holds only the in-frame ones, with some missing. The sample holds some 100,000 clones; 85% to 90% are singletons and the top ten take approximately 15%. The specimen was blood. This chain joins TRBV10-3 and TRBJ2-7, with D uncertain. This sequence was found in a woman aged 50 to 60 in good health. The CDR3 sequence: CAISEYSYEQYV. The DNA for the CDR3 is TGTGCCATCAGTGAGTACTCCTACGAGCAGTACGTC.